The 7 T cell receptor beta chains listed next were all sequenced from one sample in a study of T cell clonality in common variable immunodeficiency (dated by TCRdb to the mid-2010s). Their cognate antigens are unknown. Receptor libraries were prepared by the immunoSEQ multiplex PCR assay. TCRdb mirrors the immuneACCESS table, restricted to in-frame sequences. Some clones are absent from its copies; in checked studies, under half trace to an unresolved V gene, and the reason for the others is unknown. The sample comprises 15,000 to 20,000 clones, and every one was counted more than once. The top ten constitute roughly 15% of the sample. General study outcomes and caveats: CVID TCRbeta sequences reportedly showed fewer deletions and N-nucleotide insertions and lacked highly modified clones with 13 or more V deletions.

Sequencing used peripheral blood mononuclear cells. All receptors derive from a human donor with common variable immunodeficiency.

Of note for this clone: Coverage ceases 3 residues before the CDR3 finishes, and the germline J gene fills in the end. The V gene is TRBV5-1, the J gene TRBJ2-6; 10 bases are shared with TRBD2. The germline CDR1 and CDR2 sequences are SGHRS and YFSETQ. The CDR3 has 16 residues. V gave up 1 base and J gave up 2 bases; unmatched junction bases: 0. CDR3 bases read: TGCGCCAGCAGCTTGCTAGCGGGAGCTGGGGCCAACGTC. Its translation: CASSLLAGAGANV. Given in full, the CDR3 is CASSLLAGAGANVLTF.

The covered CDR3 bases are TGTGCCAGCAGCTTCGCGGGGTACAATGAG. This codes for CASSFAGYNE. The CDR3, in full, reads CASSFAGYNEQFF. The chain recombines TRBV13 with TRBJ2-1; a possible D gene is TRBD2 (6 bases). The read finishes 3 residues shy of the CDR3 end, and the germline J gene is used to complete it. The V and J ends lost 3 bases and 4 bases respectively, with 7 bases between them. This CDR3 contains 13 residues. Germline CDR1 reads PRHDT; CDR2 reads FYEKMQ (reference sequence).

Of note for this clone: The observed sequence ends 3 residues before the CDR3 terminus, with the missing tail filled in from the germline J gene. V and J are TRBV16 and TRBJ1-2; 8 nucleotides match TRBD1. V shed 4 bases and J 4 bases; nucleotides not matched to a gene: 11. From germline, CDR1 is KGHSY and CDR2 FQNENV. The CDR3 extends over 16 amino acids. Partial CDR3 DNA: TGTGCCAGCAGCCCCAGACCCAGGGGGCTAAGCTATGGC. This sequence encodes CASSPRPRGLSYG. In full, the CDR3 is CASSPRPRGLSYGYTF.

This clone was seen more than once but under ten times. The read ends 3 residues before the CDR3 terminus; that terminus is restored from the germline J gene. This chain connects TRBV6-2 or TRBV6-3 to TRBJ2-1; 8 nucleotides agree with TRBD2. Germline CDR1 and CDR2: MNHEY and SVGEGT. V shed 4 bases and J 6 bases; nucleotides not matched to a gene: 5. The CDR3 covers 14 residues. The part of the CDR3 DNA that was read is TGTGCCAGCAGTTCCCGGGGGGGCCGCAATGAG. It translates to CASSSRGGRNE. The whole CDR3 sequence is CASSSRGGRNEQFF.

The table lists this clone with many counts. Read coverage stops 3 residues before the CDR3 terminus; the germline J gene supplies the remainder. This chain connects TRBV7-2 to TRBJ2-6, with D unresolved. This CDR3 has 13 residues. The V end was cut by 10 bases, the J end by 3 bases, with 10 bases between. CDR1 is SGHTA, CDR2 FQGNSA, per germline. CDR3 region: CATLFSGANVLTF. CDR3 DNA (partial): TGTGCCACCTTGTTCAGTGGGGCCAACGTC.

On this clone: The read finishes 3 residues shy of the CDR3 end, and the germline J gene is used to complete it. V usage is TRBV18 and J usage is TRBJ1-2; D not certain. V lost 0 bases, J lost 4 bases, and 6 bases lay in between. This CDR3 contains 13 residues. The germline V gene has CDR1 KGHSH and CDR2 LQKENI. Incomplete CDR3 DNA: TGTGCCAGCTCACCACCACAGATCTATGGC. It codes for CASSPPQIYG. The whole CDR3 protein reads CASSPPQIYGYTF. Combining the CDR3 with reference TRBV18 and TRBJ1-2 gives the whole variable domain NAGVMQNPRHLVRRRGQEARLRCSPMKGHSHVYWYRQLPEEGLKFMVYLQKENIIDESGMPKERFSAEFPKEGPSILRIQQVVRGDSAAYFCASSPPQIYGYTFGSGTRLTVV.

As for this clone: The read terminates 3 residues ahead of where the CDR3 ends, so the germline J gene completes it. This sequence joins TRBV19 and TRBJ1-1; D remains unclear. Trimming took off 6 bases at V and 0 bases at J, with 8 bases between the two ends. The CDR3 consists of 13 residues. The germline CDR1 and CDR2 sequences are LNHDA and SQIVND (reference sequence). CDR3 bases read: TGTGCCAGTAGCAATCAGGTGAACACTGAA. Amino acid sequence: CASSNQVNTE. The entire CDR3 protein is CASSNQVNTEAFF.